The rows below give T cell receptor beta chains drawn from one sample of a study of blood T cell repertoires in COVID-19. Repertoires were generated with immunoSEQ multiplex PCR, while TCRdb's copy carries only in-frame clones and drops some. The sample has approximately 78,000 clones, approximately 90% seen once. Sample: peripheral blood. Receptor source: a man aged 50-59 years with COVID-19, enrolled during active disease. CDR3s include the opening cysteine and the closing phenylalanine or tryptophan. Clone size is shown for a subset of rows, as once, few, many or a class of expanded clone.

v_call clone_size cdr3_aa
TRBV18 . CASSQNYNSPLHF
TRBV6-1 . CASSEGSGGRERAFF
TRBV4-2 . CASSQEGQASYEQYF
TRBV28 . CASSSADSLNTEAFF
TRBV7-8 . CASSLNTGTGASGNTIYF
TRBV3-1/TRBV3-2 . CASSQAGASYNEQFF
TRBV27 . CASSTNMNSNQPQHF
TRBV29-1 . CSVVERSTDTQYF
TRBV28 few CASSRTGYEQYF
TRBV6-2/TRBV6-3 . CASSISPVAGSTDTQYF
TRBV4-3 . CASSHGQNTGELFF
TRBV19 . CAIADSYNQPQHF
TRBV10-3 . CAIRRDPQETQYF
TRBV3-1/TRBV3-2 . CASSQDRGSRFTDTQYF
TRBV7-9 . CASILTANTEAFF
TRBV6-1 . CASSEGPGANYGYTF
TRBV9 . CASSVGLAGDLSYNEQFF
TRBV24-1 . CATNEPRRITPGNTIYF
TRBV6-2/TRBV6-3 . CASSKATSVWETQYF
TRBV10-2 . CASSEEGGLGGKNIQYF
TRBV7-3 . CASSLGTGETDTQYF
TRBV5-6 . CASSLGTASTDTQYF
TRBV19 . CASSTHTGATNEKLFF
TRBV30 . CAWSEGSYAGNTIYF
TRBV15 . CATSDLTGWQFF
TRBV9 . CASSVGTSNTGELFF